This T cell receptor (beta chain) was identified in a study of CD8+ T cells in alopecia areata. About the study: Treated patients were dosed with oral tofacitinib, taking 5 to 10 mg twice daily. Study-wide findings and caveats: Scalp clonality and expanded CD8+ clones among the top 100 fell significantly with tofacitinib.

CDR3 size: 12 residues. Germline V gives CDR1 SGHTA, CDR2 FQGNSA. The V and J ends lost 4 bases and 9 bases respectively, with 12 bases between them. With respect to this clone: Its antigen is unknown.

Once RNA had been extracted, it was reverse transcribed into cDNA to act as the sequencing template. Sequenced by immunoSEQ multiplex PCR; TCRdb stores in-frame clones only, minus some. Among roughly 190,000 clones listed, roughly 66% were seen once. Treatment noted: oral pan-JAK inhibitor, 5-10 mg twice daily. The sequence was collected from a human donor with alopecia areata. Source: CD4+ T cells sorted from blood, taken at week 24, from a patient treated with tofacitinib. J is TRBJ1-2 and V is TRBV7-2, with a tentative D call TRBD1 (5 bases). DNA for the CDR3: TGTGCCAGCAGCTCACCCCCAGGGCGCTACACCTTC. It yields the protein CASSSPPGRYTF.